This record covers a single TCR beta chain. Its antigen is undetermined. This sample stems from a study of CD8+ T cells in alopecia areata. Study summary: Among treated patients, oral tofacitinib was administered at 5 to 10 mg twice daily. Treatment ran 6 to 18 months, with 6 months of follow-up afterward. Broader study findings: Normal-skin resident alphabeta T cells also appear among scalp sample sequences. Lesional tissue from the scalp (especially in alopecia totalis/universalis) showed higher clonality than normal scalp.

Reverse transcribed after extraction, RNA yielded cDNA as the sequencing template. This table comes from immunoSEQ multiplex PCR, and its TCRdb copy is limited to in-frame clones, with some not included. The sample lists around 140,000 clones; about 47% were seen once. Per germline, CDR1 MNHEY and CDR2 SMNVEV (reference sequence). CDR3 size: 11 residues. Between the trimmed V and J ends, which lost 5 bases and 5 bases, there was a span of 7 bases. The sequencing here drew on CD8+ T cells sorted from blood, taken at week 0. The rearrangement links TRBV27 to TRBJ2-7; no reliable D call. This TCR was recovered from a human donor with alopecia areata. This CDR3 reads CASSGEHEQYF. Written as DNA, the CDR3 is TGTGCCAGCAGTGGAGAGCACGAGCAGTACTTC.